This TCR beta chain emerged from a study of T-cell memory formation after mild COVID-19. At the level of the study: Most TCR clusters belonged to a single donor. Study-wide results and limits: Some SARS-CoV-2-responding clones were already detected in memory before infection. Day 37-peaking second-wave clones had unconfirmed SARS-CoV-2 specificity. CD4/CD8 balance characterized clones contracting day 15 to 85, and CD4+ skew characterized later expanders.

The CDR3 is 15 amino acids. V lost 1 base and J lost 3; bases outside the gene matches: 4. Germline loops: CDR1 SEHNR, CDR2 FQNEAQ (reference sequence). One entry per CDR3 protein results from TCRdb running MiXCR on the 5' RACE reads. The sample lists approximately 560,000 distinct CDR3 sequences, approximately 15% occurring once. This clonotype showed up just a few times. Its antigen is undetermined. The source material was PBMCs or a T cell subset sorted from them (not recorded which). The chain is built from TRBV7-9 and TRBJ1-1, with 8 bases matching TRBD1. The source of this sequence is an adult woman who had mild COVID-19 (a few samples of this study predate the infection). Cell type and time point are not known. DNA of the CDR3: TGTGCCAGCAGCTTAGGGGGGACAGGCCACACTGAAGCTTTCTTT. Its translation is CASSLGGTGHTEAFF.